The T cell receptor (beta chain) under discussion was sequenced for a study of Graves' ophthalmopathy and Graves' hyperthyroidism. Study at large: Ophthalmopathy absent within 18 months of follow-up marked hyperthyroidism as stable.

RNA transcripts were the template, and TCR beta CDR3 regions were amplified from them. Amplification began with first-round RT-PCR using HTBI primers, then second-round multiplex PCR was performed. TCRdb analysed the multiplex PCR reads with MiXCR anew, one entry per CDR3 protein. The sample yields about 590,000 distinct CDR3 sequences, roughly 39% seen once. The diagnosis was founded upon clinical symptoms, serum thyroxine, TRAb, thyroid ultrasound and orbital computed tomography. Turning to this clonotype: Antigen unknown.

With V trimmed by 1 base and J by 6 bases, 5 bases remained unmatched. The germline V gene has CDR1 SGHVS and CDR2 FQNEAQ. This CDR3 contains 15 residues. The study, taken as a whole, reports: The model predicted progression of ophthalmopathy with a sensitivity of approximately 68%, and its specificity was about 72%. Most expanded clonotypes in thyroid above 0.001 frequency also showed up in blood.

This chain uses TRBV7-8 with TRBJ2-5, with TRBD1 matching over 10 bases. The sequence derives from an adult man with Graves' hyperthyroidism. The sequenced sample consisted of peripheral blood or thyroid tissue (not recorded which). The DNA for the CDR3 is TGTGCCAGCAGCTTAGGGTGGGACAGGGGAAAGACCCAGTACTTC. It yields the protein CASSLGWDRGKTQYF.